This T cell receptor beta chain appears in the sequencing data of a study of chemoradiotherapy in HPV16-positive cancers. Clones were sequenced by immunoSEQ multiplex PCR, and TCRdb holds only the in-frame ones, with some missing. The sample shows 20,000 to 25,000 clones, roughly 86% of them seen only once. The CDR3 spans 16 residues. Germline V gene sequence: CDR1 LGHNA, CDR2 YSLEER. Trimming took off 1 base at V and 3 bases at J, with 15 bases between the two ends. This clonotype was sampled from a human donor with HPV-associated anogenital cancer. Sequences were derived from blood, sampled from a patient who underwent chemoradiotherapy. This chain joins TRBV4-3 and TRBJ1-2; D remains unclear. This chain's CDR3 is CASSQVAAGPYYGYTF. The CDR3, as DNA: TGCGCCAGCAGCCAAGTCGCAGCCGGGCCGTACTATGGCTACACCTTC.